Listed below are T cell receptor beta chains from one sample, sequenced in a study of read filtering for tumor transcriptome and immune sequencing. TCRdb called the reads again in MiXCR, with one record for every CDR3 protein. The sample includes approximately 5,000 distinct CDR3 sequences, roughly 22% of them seen just once. Material for sequencing was a population of CD138-negative cells sorted from bone marrow. These receptors were collected from a donor older than 35 with multiple myeloma. The CDR3 runs from the conserved cysteine through the conserved F or W. Each record gives: J gene, CDR3 length, clone size, V gene, D gene, CDR3 DNA, CDR3 protein. D genes are given only for firm matches. Clone size appears in some rows only: once, few, many, or a class for an expanded clone.

J gene: TRBJ2-6; CDR3 length: 14; clone size: NA; V gene: TRBV6-5; D gene: NA; CDR3 DNA: TGTGCCAGCAGTTACGACTCTGGGGCCAACGTCCTGACTTTC; CDR3 protein: CASSYDSGANVLTF
J gene: TRBJ2-5; CDR3 length: 14; clone size: medium-sized; V gene: TRBV9; D gene: NA; CDR3 DNA: TGTGCCAGCAGCGTAGGGACAGTCGGGGAGACCCAGTACTTC; CDR3 protein: CASSVGTVGETQYF
J gene: TRBJ2-7; CDR3 length: 13; clone size: many; V gene: TRBV12-3/TRBV12-4; D gene: NA; CDR3 DNA: TGTGCCAGCAGTTTTGGGCAGAGCTACGAGCAGTACTTC; CDR3 protein: CASSFGQSYEQYF
J gene: TRBJ2-4; CDR3 length: 14; clone size: many; V gene: TRBV27; D gene: NA; CDR3 DNA: TGTGCCAGCAGTTTGGGCCTGGCCAAAAACATTCAGTACTTC; CDR3 protein: CASSLGLAKNIQYF
J gene: TRBJ2-1; CDR3 length: 12; clone size: many; V gene: TRBV12-3/TRBV12-4; D gene: NA; CDR3 DNA: TGTGCCAGCAGTCGACGGTTCGTTGAGCAGTTCTTC; CDR3 protein: CASSRRFVEQFF
J gene: TRBJ2-7; CDR3 length: 15; clone size: many; V gene: TRBV7-2; D gene: TRBD2; CDR3 DNA: TGTGCCAGCAGCAGCTCCACTAGCGTCCCCTACGAGCAGTACTTC; CDR3 protein: CASSSSTSVPYEQYF
J gene: TRBJ2-3; CDR3 length: 17; clone size: few; V gene: TRBV7-2; D gene: TRBD2; CDR3 DNA: TGTGCCAGCAGCCGCCTCATACTAGCGATGGTGGCAGATACGCAGTATTTT; CDR3 protein: CASSRLILAMVADTQYF
J gene: TRBJ2-5; CDR3 length: 13; clone size: few; V gene: TRBV5-6; D gene: NA; CDR3 DNA: TGTGCCAGCAGCTCGGACGCCGAAGAGACCCAGTACTTC; CDR3 protein: CASSSDAEETQYF
J gene: TRBJ2-3; CDR3 length: 11; clone size: NA; V gene: TRBV6-6; D gene: NA; CDR3 DNA: TGTGCCAGCAGTTACGCCTATACGCGATATTTT; CDR3 protein: CASSYAYTRYF
J gene: TRBJ2-5; CDR3 length: 15; clone size: NA; V gene: TRBV2; D gene: TRBD2; CDR3 DNA: TGTGCCAGCAGTGAGGGAGCGGGAGGCGGGGAGACCCAGTACTTC; CDR3 protein: CASSEGAGGGETQYF
J gene: TRBJ2-1; CDR3 length: 17; clone size: NA; V gene: TRBV27; D gene: TRBD2; CDR3 DNA: TGTGCCAGCAGTTTATATTGGAGCGGGAGTTGGTACAATGAGCAGTTCTTC; CDR3 protein: CASSLYWSGSWYNEQFF
J gene: TRBJ2-4; CDR3 length: 14; clone size: NA; V gene: TRBV29-1; D gene: NA; CDR3 DNA: TGCAGCGTTGAGAAGGTCGGGCCCAAAAACATTCAGTACTTC; CDR3 protein: CSVEKVGPKNIQYF
J gene: TRBJ1-1; CDR3 length: 11; clone size: medium-sized; V gene: TRBV2; D gene: NA; CDR3 DNA: TGTGCCAGCAGTGAGGGTACTGAAGCTTTCTTT; CDR3 protein: CASSEGTEAFF
J gene: TRBJ1-3; CDR3 length: 16; clone size: many; V gene: TRBV4-2; D gene: NA; CDR3 DNA: TGTGCCAGCAGCCAAGAGCGTAGGTTCACTGGAAACACCATATATTTT; CDR3 protein: CASSQERRFTGNTIYF
J gene: TRBJ1-5; CDR3 length: 18; clone size: medium-sized; V gene: TRBV6-1; D gene: NA; CDR3 DNA: TGTGCCAGCAGTGAAGTGGCCCTATTTCTTCCCCAGTATCAGCCCCAGCATTTT; CDR3 protein: CASSEVALFLPQYQPQHF
J gene: TRBJ2-7; CDR3 length: 14; clone size: many; V gene: TRBV7-2; D gene: NA; CDR3 DNA: TGTGCCAGCAGCCCAGGGACGGAGGAATACGAGCAGTACTTC; CDR3 protein: CASSPGTEEYEQYF
J gene: TRBJ2-7; CDR3 length: 13; clone size: few; V gene: TRBV30; D gene: NA; CDR3 DNA: TGTGCCTGGAGTAGCCAGGGGTCCTACGAGCAGTACTTC; CDR3 protein: CAWSSQGSYEQYF
J gene: TRBJ1-2; CDR3 length: 12; clone size: many; V gene: TRBV2; D gene: NA; CDR3 DNA: TGTGCCAGCAGCCCCGGACAGTCTGGCTACACCTTC; CDR3 protein: CASSPGQSGYTF
J gene: TRBJ2-6; CDR3 length: 19; clone size: medium-sized; V gene: TRBV5-1; D gene: NA; CDR3 DNA: TGCGCCAGCAGCTCCCCACAGGGACAAGTTCAATCTGGGGCCAACGTCCTGACTTTC; CDR3 protein: CASSSPQGQVQSGANVLTF
J gene: TRBJ2-7; CDR3 length: 12; clone size: NA; V gene: TRBV5-4; D gene: NA; CDR3 DNA: TGTGCCAGCGGGTTCAGCTCCTGCGAGCAGTACTTC; CDR3 protein: CASGFSSCEQYF
J gene: TRBJ2-3; CDR3 length: 17; clone size: many; V gene: TRBV4-1; D gene: TRBD2; CDR3 DNA: TGCGCCAGCAGCCAAGATGCTGTAGCGGGACACACAGATACGCAGTATTTT; CDR3 protein: CASSQDAVAGHTDTQYF
J gene: TRBJ2-1; CDR3 length: 15; clone size: NA; V gene: TRBV7-2; D gene: NA; CDR3 DNA: TGTGCCAGCAGCTTAGCTTTGGGCACCTACAATGAGCAGTTCTTC; CDR3 protein: CASSLALGTYNEQFF
J gene: TRBJ2-2; CDR3 length: 14; clone size: medium-sized; V gene: TRBV29-1; D gene: TRBD1; CDR3 DNA: TGCAGCGCTCGACAGGGGGCAGGCACCGGGGAGCTGTTTTTT; CDR3 protein: CSARQGAGTGELFF
J gene: TRBJ1-5; CDR3 length: 14; clone size: NA; V gene: TRBV6-1; D gene: NA; CDR3 DNA: TGTGCCAGTAGAGACGGGGGGAGCAATCAGCCCCAGCATTTT; CDR3 protein: CASRDGGSNQPQHF
J gene: TRBJ2-5; CDR3 length: 10; clone size: NA; V gene: TRBV27; D gene: NA; CDR3 DNA: TGTGCCGGCAGTAGAGAGACCCAGTACTTC; CDR3 protein: CAGSRETQYF
J gene: TRBJ1-1; CDR3 length: 11; clone size: NA; V gene: TRBV12-3/TRBV12-4; D gene: NA; CDR3 DNA: TGTGCCAGCAATGGACCGTCTGAGGCTGTCTTT; CDR3 protein: CASNGPSEAVF
J gene: TRBJ2-3; CDR3 length: 14; clone size: many; V gene: TRBV5-5; D gene: TRBD1; CDR3 DNA: TGTGCCAGCGCCCCGGGACAGGGGGCGGATACGCAGTATTTT; CDR3 protein: CASAPGQGADTQYF
J gene: TRBJ1-1; CDR3 length: 14; clone size: many; V gene: TRBV6-2/TRBV6-3; D gene: NA; CDR3 DNA: TGTGCCAGCAGAACGACAGGTTCGAACACTGAAGCTTTCTTT; CDR3 protein: CASRTTGSNTEAFF
J gene: TRBJ1-1; CDR3 length: 14; clone size: NA; V gene: TRBV12-3/TRBV12-4; D gene: NA; CDR3 DNA: TGTGCCAGCAGTCCAGGGCAGACGAACACTGAAGTTTTCTTT; CDR3 protein: CASSPGQTNTEVFF
J gene: TRBJ2-2; CDR3 length: 15; clone size: medium-sized; V gene: TRBV13; D gene: TRBD2; CDR3 DNA: TGTGCCAGCAGCCCGCGCGGGAGAGTTACCGGGGAGCTGTTTTTT; CDR3 protein: CASSPRGRVTGELFF
J gene: TRBJ2-1; CDR3 length: 11; clone size: medium-sized; V gene: TRBV7-2; D gene: NA; CDR3 DNA: TGTGCCAGCAGCGACTACAATGAGCAGTTCTTC; CDR3 protein: CASSDYNEQFF
J gene: TRBJ2-7; CDR3 length: 17; clone size: many; V gene: TRBV7-8; D gene: NA; CDR3 DNA: TGTGCCAGCAGCCCCCCGGCCGAGCGCCTGAGCTCCTACGAGCAGTACTTC; CDR3 protein: CASSPPAERLSSYEQYF
J gene: TRBJ2-2; CDR3 length: 14; clone size: many; V gene: TRBV5-1; D gene: NA; CDR3 DNA: TGCGCCAGCAGCTCGGACTATCTCACCGGGGAGCTGTTTTTT; CDR3 protein: CASSSDYLTGELFF
J gene: TRBJ1-5; CDR3 length: 13; clone size: many; V gene: TRBV7-2; D gene: NA; CDR3 DNA: TGTGCCAGCAGCTTGGATGACAGGCAGCCCCAGCATTTT; CDR3 protein: CASSLDDRQPQHF
J gene: TRBJ1-1; CDR3 length: 14; clone size: many; V gene: TRBV12-3/TRBV12-4; D gene: NA; CDR3 DNA: TGTGCCAGCAGTCCAGGGCAGACGAACACTGAAGCTTTCTTT; CDR3 protein: CASSPGQTNTEAFF
J gene: TRBJ2-7; CDR3 length: 14; clone size: many; V gene: TRBV5-1; D gene: NA; CDR3 DNA: TGCGCCAGCAGCCCGGACAGCCTTACCTACGAGCAGTACTTC; CDR3 protein: CASSPDSLTYEQYF
J gene: TRBJ2-7; CDR3 length: 15; clone size: many; V gene: TRBV15; D gene: TRBD2; CDR3 DNA: TGTGCCACCAGCGTTGGACTAGCGGGGAACTACGAGCAGTACTTC; CDR3 protein: CATSVGLAGNYEQYF
J gene: TRBJ2-2; CDR3 length: 14; clone size: medium-sized; V gene: TRBV20-1; D gene: NA; CDR3 DNA: TGCAGTGCTCACTCTGTCAACCTGGGCGGGGAGCTGTTTTTT; CDR3 protein: CSAHSVNLGGELFF
J gene: TRBJ2-7; CDR3 length: 13; clone size: many; V gene: TRBV4-1; D gene: NA; CDR3 DNA: TGCGCCAGCAGCCAAGTCCCCTCTGGCGAGCAGTACTTC; CDR3 protein: CASSQVPSGEQYF
J gene: TRBJ2-6; CDR3 length: 13; clone size: many; V gene: TRBV19; D gene: NA; CDR3 DNA: TGTGCCAGTAGCCGCTCTGGGGCCAACGTCCTGACTTTC; CDR3 protein: CASSRSGANVLTF
J gene: TRBJ2-1; CDR3 length: 16; clone size: medium-sized; V gene: TRBV7-8; D gene: TRBD2; CDR3 DNA: TGTGCCAGCAGCTTACGGATTAGCGGGAGTGTCGATGAGCAGTTCTTC; CDR3 protein: CASSLRISGSVDEQFF